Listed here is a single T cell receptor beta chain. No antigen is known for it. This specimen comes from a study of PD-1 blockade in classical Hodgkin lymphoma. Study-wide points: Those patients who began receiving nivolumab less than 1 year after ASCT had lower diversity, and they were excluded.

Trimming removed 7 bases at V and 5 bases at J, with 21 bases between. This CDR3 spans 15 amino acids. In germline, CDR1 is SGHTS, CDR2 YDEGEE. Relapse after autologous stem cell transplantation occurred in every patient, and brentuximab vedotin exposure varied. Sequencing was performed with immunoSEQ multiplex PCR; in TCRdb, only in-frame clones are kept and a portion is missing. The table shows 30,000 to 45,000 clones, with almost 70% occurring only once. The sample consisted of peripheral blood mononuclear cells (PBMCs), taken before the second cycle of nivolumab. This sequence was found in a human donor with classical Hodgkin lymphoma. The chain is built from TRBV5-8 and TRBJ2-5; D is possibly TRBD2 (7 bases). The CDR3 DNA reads TGTGCCAGCGCGGGATGGGGGGGGCCTAGGGAGACCCAGTACTTC. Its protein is CASAGWGGPRETQYF.